The T cell receptor beta chain under discussion was sequenced for a study of cytomegalovirus exposure and HLA in healthy donors. About the research overall: Among the approximately 420 donors who were genotyped, roughly 86% fell in the genetic ancestry cluster that is associated with self-reported Caucasian donors.

Trimming stripped 3 bases from V and 2 bases from J, with 10 bases between. Germline assignment: CDR1 SGHTA and CDR2 FQGTGA. The CDR3 extends over 14 amino acids. 60 Vbeta and 13 Jbeta primers were used in PCR. Profiling relied on immunoSEQ multiplex PCR, and the TCRdb table lists in-frame clones only, not all of them. Of some 130,000 clones detected, about 80% appear once; the ten largest clones hold 6.5%. Worth noting for this clone: No antigen is known for it.

The study's findings and limits: Excluded: some indistinguishable V segments such as TRBV6-2 and TRBV6-3. Reports indicated that the classifier achieved high specificity and sensitivity in diagnosing cytomegalovirus status.

The donors gave bone marrow, and they were healthy. The chain has TRBV7-3 and TRBJ1-1; D not certain. The sample consisted of PBMCs. This TCR derives from a man aged 35-49 years in good health and CMV-seropositive. The CDR3 region is CASSLWGANTEAFF. DNA for the CDR3: TGTGCCAGCAGCTTGTGGGGAGCCAACACTGAAGCTTTCTTT.